Given below is one T cell receptor beta chain in context. Using immunoSEQ multiplex PCR, the repertoire was profiled, and TCRdb retains in-frame clones only, with some absent. The repertoire holds some 200,000 clones, with around four fifths as singletons. The data derive from a study of blood T cell repertoires in COVID-19. Study in general: COVID-19 samples, acute and convalescent, were from the United States, Italy and Spain.

The germline CDR1 and CDR2 sequences are SGHNT and YYREEE (reference sequence). This CDR3 comprises 17 residues. After removal of 1 base from V and 4 bases from J, the junction contained 6 bases not matched to a gene. The V and J genes are TRBV5-4 and TRBJ2-2; 11 bases map to TRBD2. The clonotype originates from a woman of 80 years or more with active or convalescent COVID-19. Specimen: peripheral blood. CDR3 sequence: CASSLKGLAVLTGELFF. The DNA of the CDR3 is TGTGCCAGCAGCTTGAAGGGACTAGCGGTCCTCACCGGGGAGCTGTTTTTT.